Listed here are 10 T cell receptor beta chains from one sample, sequenced in a study of spatial heterogeneity in lung cancer. Stated time point: sample taken at primary tumor resection. Whole RNA, isolated from tumor, nontumor lung or frozen PBMC, was sequenced without prior sorting. TCRdb called the 5' RACE reads again in MiXCR, with one record for every CDR3 protein. The sample records fewer than 55,000 distinct CDR3 sequences, around 7.6% being singletons. The sequencing used PBMCs, collected at surgery. These receptors all come from a female donor with early-stage non-small cell lung cancer.

This clonotype was found many times. This chain links TRBV7-3 with TRBJ2-1; 8 bases match TRBD1. The CDR3 totals 16 residues. Germline values: CDR1 SGHTA, CDR2 FQGTGA. After removal of 5 bases from V and 0 bases from J, the junction contained 6 bases not matched to a gene. The CDR3 reads CASSLQGASSYNEQFF. The CDR3 DNA reads as TGTGCCAGCAGCCTCCAGGGGGCCAGCTCCTACAATGAGCAGTTCTTC.

This clonotype was picked up many times. The chain uses TRBV5-1 and TRBJ1-1; D is unclear. V was cut by 3 bases and J by 0 bases, with 6 bases left in between. CDR3 size: 13 residues. Per germline, CDR1 SGHRS and CDR2 YFSETQ. The CDR3 is CASSSWLNTEAFF. CDR3 coding DNA: TGCGCCAGCAGCTCCTGGTTGAACACTGAAGCTTTCTTT.

Many counts were recorded for this clonotype. The CDR3: CASSTGQGHTEAFF. The CDR3 nucleotides read TGTGCCAGTAGTACGGGACAGGGACACACTGAAGCTTTCTTT. This chain links TRBV19 with TRBJ1-1; 9 bases are shared with TRBD1. Germline assignment: CDR1 LNHDA and CDR2 SQIVND (reference sequence). The CDR3 loop spans 14 amino acids. V shed 4 bases and J 3 bases; nucleotides not matched to a gene: 3. The whole variable domain, filled in from reference TRBV19 and TRBJ1-1, reads DGGITQSPKYLFRKEGQNVTLSCEQNLNHDAMYWYRQDPGQGLRLIYYSQIVNDFQKGDIAEGYSVSREKKESFPLTVTSAQKNPTAFYLCASSTGQGHTEAFFGQGTRLTVV.

In this sample, this clonotype turned up many times. This chain connects TRBV13 to TRBJ2-5; D possibly matches TRBD1 or TRBD2 (5 bases each). Germline V lookup: CDR1 PRHDT, CDR2 FYEKMQ (reference sequence). This CDR3 is built from 15 residues. Trimming removed 5 bases at V and 1 base at J, with 14 bases between. CDR3 in amino acids: CASSRYGTVQETQYF. The CDR3 DNA is TGTGCCAGCAGCCGCTACGGGACCGTCCAAGAGACCCAGTACTTC.

This clonotype appeared a few times. This rearrangement joins TRBV20-1 to TRBJ2-3, with 10 bases aligning to TRBD2. Germline V CDR1 and CDR2: DFQATT, SNEGSKA (reference sequence). With 4 bases clipped from V and 1 base from J, the junction kept 8 bases outside the gene matches. The CDR3 length is 16 residues. CDR3 sequence: CSATTGTSAGTDTQYF. CDR3 coding DNA: TGCAGTGCTACAACCGGGACTAGCGCGGGCACAGATACGCAGTATTTT.

This clonotype occurred a few times. The chain is built from TRBV6-5 and TRBJ2-2, with TRBD2 matching over 9 bases. The junction had 8 bases not matched to a gene; V was cut back by 5 bases and J by 1 base. This CDR3 is built from 17 residues. CDR1 and CDR2 (germline): MNHEY, SVGAGI. The CDR3: CASSPSFSGGNTGELFF. CDR3 nucleotides: TGTGCCAGCAGTCCCTCTTTTAGCGGGGGGAACACCGGGGAGCTGTTTTTT.

In its sample, this clonotype was seen many times. V and J are TRBV20-1 and TRBJ1-2; 9 nucleotides match TRBD1. Trimming removed 0 bases from V and 6 bases from J; junction bases left unmatched: 2. There are 13 residues in the CDR3. From germline, CDR1 is DFQATT and CDR2 SNEGSKA (reference sequence). In nucleotides, the CDR3 is TGCAGTGCTAGAGATGGACAGGGGAATGGCTACACCTTC. It codes for CSARDGQGNGYTF.

This clonotype was observed many times. The chain is built from TRBV27 and TRBJ1-2; 8 nucleotides match TRBD1. The CDR3 sequence is 20 residues long. Germline trimming cut 0 bases from V and 5 bases from J; bases unmatched to any gene: 20. CDR1 and CDR2 from the germline V gene are MNHEY and SMNVEV (reference sequence). CDR3: CASSLSFIRTGSDKNYGYTF. As DNA, the CDR3 is TGTGCCAGCAGTTTATCGTTTATACGGACAGGGTCGGATAAGAATTATGGCTACACCTTC.

This clonotype occurred a few times. The chain carries TRBV19 and TRBJ2-3, with D possibly matching TRBD1 (6 bases). CDR3 length: 15 residues. Between the trimmed V and J ends, which lost 6 bases and 6 bases, there was a span of 19 bases. The germline CDR1 and CDR2 sequences are LNHDA and SQIVND (reference sequence). CDR3 residues: CASRSRGLTGDTQYF. In DNA, the CDR3 is TGTGCCAGTAGGTCACGGGGCCTAACAGGGGATACGCAGTATTTT.

This clonotype was picked up many times. The chain is built from TRBV7-8 and TRBJ2-4; D is perhaps TRBD1 or TRBD2 (6 bases each). The CDR3 is 19 amino acids. V lost 1 base, J lost 1 base, and 20 bases lay in between. Germline assignment: CDR1 SGHVS and CDR2 FQNEAQ. The CDR3 bases are TGTGCCAGCAGCTTAGGACCGGGGGCCGAAACATCGGCCAAAAACATTCAGTACTTC. As protein: CASSLGPGAETSAKNIQYF.